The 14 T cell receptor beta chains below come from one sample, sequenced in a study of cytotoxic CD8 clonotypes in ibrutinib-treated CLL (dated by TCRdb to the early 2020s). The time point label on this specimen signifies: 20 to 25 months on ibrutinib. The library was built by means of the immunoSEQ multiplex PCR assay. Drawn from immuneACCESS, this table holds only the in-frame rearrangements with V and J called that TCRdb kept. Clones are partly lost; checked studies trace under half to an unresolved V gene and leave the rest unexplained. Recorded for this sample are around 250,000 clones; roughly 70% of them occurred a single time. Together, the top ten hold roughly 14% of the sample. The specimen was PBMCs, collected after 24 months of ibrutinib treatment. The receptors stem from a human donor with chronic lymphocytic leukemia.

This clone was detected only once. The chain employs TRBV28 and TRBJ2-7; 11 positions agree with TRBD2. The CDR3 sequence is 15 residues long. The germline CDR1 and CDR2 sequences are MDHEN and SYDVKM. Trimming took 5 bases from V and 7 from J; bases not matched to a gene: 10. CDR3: CASSVTSGTLGEQYF. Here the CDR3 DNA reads TGTGCCAGCAGTGTGACTAGCGGGACACTAGGGGAGCAGTACTTC.

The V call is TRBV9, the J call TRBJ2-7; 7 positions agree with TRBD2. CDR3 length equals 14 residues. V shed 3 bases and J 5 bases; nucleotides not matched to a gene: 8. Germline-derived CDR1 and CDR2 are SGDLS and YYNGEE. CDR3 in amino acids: CASSGGGSTHEQYF. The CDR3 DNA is TGTGCCAGCAGCGGTGGCGGGAGTACCCACGAGCAGTACTTC.

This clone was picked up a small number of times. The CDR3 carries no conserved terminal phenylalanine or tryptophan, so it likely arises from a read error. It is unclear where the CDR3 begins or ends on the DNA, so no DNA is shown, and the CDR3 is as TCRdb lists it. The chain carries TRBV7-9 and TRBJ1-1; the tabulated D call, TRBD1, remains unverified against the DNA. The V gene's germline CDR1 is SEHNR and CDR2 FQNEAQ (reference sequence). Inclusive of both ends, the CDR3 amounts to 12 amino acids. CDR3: CASSPRQALYPI.

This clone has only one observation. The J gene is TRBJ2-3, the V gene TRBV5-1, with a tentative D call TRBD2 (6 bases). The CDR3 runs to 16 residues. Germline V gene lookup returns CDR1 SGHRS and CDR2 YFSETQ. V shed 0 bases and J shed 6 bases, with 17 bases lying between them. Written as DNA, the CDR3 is TGCGCCAGCAGCTTGGGACGGAGGGCACAGCCCGATACGCAGTATTTT. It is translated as CASSLGRRAQPDTQYF. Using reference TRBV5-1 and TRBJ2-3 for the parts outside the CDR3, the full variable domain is KAGVTQTPRYLIKTRGQQVTLSCSPISGHRSVSWYQQTPGQGLQFLFEYFSETQRNKGNFPGRFSGRQFSNSRSEMNVSTLELGDSALYLCASSLGRRAQPDTQYFGPGTRLTVL.

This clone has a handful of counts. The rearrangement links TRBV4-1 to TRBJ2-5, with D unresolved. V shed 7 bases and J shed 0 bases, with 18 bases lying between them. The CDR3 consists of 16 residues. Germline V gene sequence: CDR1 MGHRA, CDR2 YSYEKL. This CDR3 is CASTSGQPSHQETQYF. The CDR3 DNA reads TGCGCCAGCACCAGTGGGCAGCCCTCCCACCAAGAGACCCAGTACTTC.

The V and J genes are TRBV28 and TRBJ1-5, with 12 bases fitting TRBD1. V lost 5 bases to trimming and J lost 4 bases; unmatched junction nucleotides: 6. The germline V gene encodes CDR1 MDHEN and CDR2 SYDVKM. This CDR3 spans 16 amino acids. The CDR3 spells CASSLGTGGENQPQHF. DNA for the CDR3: TGTGCCAGCAGTCTTGGGACAGGGGGCGAGAATCAGCCCCAGCATTTT.

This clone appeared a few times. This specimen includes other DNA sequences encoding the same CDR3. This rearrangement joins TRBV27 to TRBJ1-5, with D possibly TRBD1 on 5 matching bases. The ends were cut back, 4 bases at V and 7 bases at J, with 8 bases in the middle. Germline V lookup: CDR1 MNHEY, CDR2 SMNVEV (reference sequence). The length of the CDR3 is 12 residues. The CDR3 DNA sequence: TGTGCCAGCAGTTCCCAGGGCCAGCCCCAGCATTTT. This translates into CASSSQGQPQHF.

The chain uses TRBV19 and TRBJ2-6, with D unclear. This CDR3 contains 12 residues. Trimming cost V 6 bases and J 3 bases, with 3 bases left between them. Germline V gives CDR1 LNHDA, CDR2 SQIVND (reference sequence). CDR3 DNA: TGTGCCAGTAGGCATGGGGCCAACGTCCTGACTTTC. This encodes CASRHGANVLTF.

The CDR3 spells CASSLVEGSIYF. The CDR3 bases are TGTGCCAGCAGCCTGGTTGAAGGGTCCATATATTTT. The rearrangement joins TRBV5-6 to TRBJ1-3; no reliable D call. The CDR3 extends over 12 amino acids. V dropped 4 bases and J dropped 11 bases, with 13 bases sitting between them. Germline lookup yields CDR1 SGHDT and CDR2 YYEEEE.

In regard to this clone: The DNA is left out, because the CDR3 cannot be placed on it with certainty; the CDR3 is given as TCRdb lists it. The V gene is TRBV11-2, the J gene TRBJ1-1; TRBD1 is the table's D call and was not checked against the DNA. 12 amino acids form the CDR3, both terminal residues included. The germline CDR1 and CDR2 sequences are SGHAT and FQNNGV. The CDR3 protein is CASSFGYGTASF.

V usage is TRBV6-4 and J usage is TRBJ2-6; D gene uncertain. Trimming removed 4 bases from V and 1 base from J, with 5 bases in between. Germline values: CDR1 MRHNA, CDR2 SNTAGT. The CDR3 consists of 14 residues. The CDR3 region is CASSGRSGANVLTF. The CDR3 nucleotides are TGTGCCAGCAGTGGACGGTCTGGGGCCAACGTCCTGACTTTC.

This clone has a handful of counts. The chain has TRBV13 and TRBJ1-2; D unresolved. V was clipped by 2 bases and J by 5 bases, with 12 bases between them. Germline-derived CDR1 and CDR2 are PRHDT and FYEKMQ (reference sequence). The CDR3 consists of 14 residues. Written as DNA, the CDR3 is TGTGCCAGCAGCTTACGTTTTTTACAGTATGGCTACACCTTC. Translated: CASSLRFLQYGYTF.

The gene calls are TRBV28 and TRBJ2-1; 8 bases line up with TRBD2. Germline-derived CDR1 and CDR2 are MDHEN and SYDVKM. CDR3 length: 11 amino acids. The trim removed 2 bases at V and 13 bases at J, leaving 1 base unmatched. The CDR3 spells CASSLAGGQFF. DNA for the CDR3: TGTGCCAGCAGTTTAGCGGGAGGACAGTTCTTC.

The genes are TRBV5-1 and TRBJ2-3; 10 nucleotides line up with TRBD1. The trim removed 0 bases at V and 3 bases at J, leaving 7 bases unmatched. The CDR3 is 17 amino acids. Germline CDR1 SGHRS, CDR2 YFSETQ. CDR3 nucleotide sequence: TGCGCCAGCAGCTTGGTATTATCGGGACAGGGGACAGATACGCAGTATTTT. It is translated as CASSLVLSGQGTDTQYF.